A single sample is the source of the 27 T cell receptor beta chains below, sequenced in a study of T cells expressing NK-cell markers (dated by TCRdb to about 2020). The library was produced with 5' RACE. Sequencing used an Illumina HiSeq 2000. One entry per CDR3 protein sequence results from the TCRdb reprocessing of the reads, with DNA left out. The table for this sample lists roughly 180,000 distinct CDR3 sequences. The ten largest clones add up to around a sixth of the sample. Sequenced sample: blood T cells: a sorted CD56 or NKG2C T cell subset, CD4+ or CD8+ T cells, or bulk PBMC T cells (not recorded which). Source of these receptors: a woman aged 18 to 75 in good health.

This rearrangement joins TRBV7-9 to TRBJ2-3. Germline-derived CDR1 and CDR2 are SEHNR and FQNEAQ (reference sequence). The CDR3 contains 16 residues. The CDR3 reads CASFLSGRTSTDTQYF.

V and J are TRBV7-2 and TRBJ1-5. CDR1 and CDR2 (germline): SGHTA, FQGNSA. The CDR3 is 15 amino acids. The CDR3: CASSPARNSYQPQHF.

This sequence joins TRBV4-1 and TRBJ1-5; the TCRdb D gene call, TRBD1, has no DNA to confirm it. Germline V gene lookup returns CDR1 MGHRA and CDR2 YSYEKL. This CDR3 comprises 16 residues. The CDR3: CASSYAGDSGNQPQHF.

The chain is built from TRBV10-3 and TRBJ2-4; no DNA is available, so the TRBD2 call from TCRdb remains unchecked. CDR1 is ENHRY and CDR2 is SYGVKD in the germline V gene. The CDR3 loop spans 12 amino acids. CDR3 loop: CATRGGGNIQYF.

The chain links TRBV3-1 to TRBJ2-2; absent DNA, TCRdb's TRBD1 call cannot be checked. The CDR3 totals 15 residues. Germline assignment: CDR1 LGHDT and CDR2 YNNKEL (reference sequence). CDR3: CASSQRQDNTGELFF.

The CDR3: CASSPPTGPGYEQFF. The gene calls are TRBV18 and TRBJ2-1; checking the TCRdb D call of TRBD1 is not possible without DNA. The germline CDR1 and CDR2 sequences are KGHSH and LQKENI. The CDR3 has 15 amino acids.

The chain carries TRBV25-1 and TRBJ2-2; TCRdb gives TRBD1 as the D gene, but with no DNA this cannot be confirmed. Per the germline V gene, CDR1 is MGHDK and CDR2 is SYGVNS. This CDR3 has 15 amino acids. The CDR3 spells CASSVQGRGVGELFF. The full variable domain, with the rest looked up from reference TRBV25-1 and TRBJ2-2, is EADIYQTPRYLVIGTGKKITLECSQTMGHDKMYWYQQDPGMELHLIHYSYGVNSTEKGDLSSESTVSRIRTEHFPLTLESARPSHTSQYLCASSVQGRGVGELFFGEGSRLTVL.

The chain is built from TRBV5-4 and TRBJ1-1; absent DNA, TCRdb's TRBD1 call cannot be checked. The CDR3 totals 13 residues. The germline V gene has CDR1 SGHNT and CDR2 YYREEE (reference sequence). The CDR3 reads CASSRAGGNEAFF.

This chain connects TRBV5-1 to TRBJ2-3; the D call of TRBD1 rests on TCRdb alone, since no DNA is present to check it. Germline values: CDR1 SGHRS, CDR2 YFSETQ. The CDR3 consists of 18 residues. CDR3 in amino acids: CASSLALSGQMGTDTQYF.

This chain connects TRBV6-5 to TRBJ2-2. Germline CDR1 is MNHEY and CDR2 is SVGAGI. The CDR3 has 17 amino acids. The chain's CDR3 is CASSTPKVPANTGELFF.

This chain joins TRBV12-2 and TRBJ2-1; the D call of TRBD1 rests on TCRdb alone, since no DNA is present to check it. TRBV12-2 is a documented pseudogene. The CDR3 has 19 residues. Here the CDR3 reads CASRLTPPLAGPGGNEQFF.

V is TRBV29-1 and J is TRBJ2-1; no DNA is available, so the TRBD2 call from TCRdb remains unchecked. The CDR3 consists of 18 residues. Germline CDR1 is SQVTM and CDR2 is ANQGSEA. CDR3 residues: CSVVGAGLAGVRYNEQFF.

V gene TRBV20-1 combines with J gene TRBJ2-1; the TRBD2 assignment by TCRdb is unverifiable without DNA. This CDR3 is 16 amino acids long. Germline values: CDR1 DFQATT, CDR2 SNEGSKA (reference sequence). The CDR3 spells CSARDSGRAFLNEQFF.

CDR3 sequence reads: CASSLGQGAGTEAFF. The V gene is TRBV5-1, the J gene TRBJ1-1; without DNA, the TCRdb call of TRBD1 cannot be checked. This CDR3 spans 15 amino acids. Germline V gives CDR1 SGHRS, CDR2 YFSETQ. The variable domain in full, completed from reference TRBV5-1 and TRBJ1-1, reads KAGVTQTPRYLIKTRGQQVTLSCSPISGHRSVSWYQQTPGQGLQFLFEYFSETQRNKGNFPGRFSGRQFSNSRSEMNVSTLELGDSALYLCASSLGQGAGTEAFFGQGTRLTVV.

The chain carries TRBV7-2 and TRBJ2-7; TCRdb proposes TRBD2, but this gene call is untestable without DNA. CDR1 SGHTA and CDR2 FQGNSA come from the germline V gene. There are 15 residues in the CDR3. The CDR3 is CASSLTREGLGEQYF.

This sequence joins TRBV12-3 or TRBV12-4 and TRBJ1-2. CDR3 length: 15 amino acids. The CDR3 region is CASSSYNDGNYGYTF.

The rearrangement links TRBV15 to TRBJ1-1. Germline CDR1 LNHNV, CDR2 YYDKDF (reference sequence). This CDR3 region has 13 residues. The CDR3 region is CATSSKGDTEAFF.

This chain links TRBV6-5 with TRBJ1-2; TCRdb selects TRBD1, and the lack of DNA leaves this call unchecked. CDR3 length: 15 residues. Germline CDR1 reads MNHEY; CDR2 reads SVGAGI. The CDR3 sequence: CASSYSSQGAKGYTF.

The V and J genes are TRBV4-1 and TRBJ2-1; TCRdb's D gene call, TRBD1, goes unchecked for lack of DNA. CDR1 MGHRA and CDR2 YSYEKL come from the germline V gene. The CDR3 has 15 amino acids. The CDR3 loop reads CASSQTGQQYNEQFF.

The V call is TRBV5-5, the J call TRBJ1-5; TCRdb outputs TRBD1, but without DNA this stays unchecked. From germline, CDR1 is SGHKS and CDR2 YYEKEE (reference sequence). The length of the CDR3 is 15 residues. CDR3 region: CASSTDRGPNQPQHF.

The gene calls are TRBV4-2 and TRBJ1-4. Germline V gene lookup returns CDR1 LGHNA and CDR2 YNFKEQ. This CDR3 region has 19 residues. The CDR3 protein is CASSLAGVRGTSTNEKLFF.

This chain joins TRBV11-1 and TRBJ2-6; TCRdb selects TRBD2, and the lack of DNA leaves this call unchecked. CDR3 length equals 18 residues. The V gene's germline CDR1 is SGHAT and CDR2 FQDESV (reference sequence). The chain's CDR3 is CASSYTSAELSGANVLTF.

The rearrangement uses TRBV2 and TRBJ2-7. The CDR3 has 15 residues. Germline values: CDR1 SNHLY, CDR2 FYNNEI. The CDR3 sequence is CASRNSYRGSYEQYF.

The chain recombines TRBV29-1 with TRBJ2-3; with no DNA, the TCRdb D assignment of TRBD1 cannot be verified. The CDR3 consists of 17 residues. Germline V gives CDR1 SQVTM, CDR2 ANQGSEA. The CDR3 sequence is CSVDRARGILRTDTQYF.

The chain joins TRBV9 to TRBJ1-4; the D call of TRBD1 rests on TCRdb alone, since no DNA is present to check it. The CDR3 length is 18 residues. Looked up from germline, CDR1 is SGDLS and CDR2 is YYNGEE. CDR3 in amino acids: CASSVGGVLRVGEEKLFF.

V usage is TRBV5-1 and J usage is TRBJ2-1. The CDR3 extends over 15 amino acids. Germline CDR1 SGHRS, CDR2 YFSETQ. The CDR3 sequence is CASRVISGSYNEQFF. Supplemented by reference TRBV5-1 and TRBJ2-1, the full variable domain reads KAGVTQTPRYLIKTRGQQVTLSCSPISGHRSVSWYQQTPGQGLQFLFEYFSETQRNKGNFPGRFSGRQFSNSRSEMNVSTLELGDSALYLCASRVISGSYNEQFFGPGTRLTVL.

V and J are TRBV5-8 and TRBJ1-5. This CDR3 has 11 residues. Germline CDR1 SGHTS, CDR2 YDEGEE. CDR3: CASSPRSPQHF.